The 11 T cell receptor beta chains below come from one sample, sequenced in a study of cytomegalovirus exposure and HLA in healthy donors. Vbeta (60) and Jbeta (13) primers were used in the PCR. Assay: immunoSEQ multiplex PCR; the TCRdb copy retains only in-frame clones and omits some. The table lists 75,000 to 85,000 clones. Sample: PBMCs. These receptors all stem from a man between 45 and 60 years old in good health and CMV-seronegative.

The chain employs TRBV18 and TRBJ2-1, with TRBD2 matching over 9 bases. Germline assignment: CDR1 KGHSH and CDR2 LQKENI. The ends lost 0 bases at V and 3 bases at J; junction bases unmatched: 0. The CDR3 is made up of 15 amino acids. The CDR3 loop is CASSPPSGGYNEQFF. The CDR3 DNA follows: TGTGCCAGCTCACCACCTAGCGGGGGCTACAATGAGCAGTTCTTC.

DNA for the CDR3: TGTGCCACCTCCCGCCACGGAGACTCTGGAAACACCATATATTTT. Its protein is CATSRHGDSGNTIYF. V and J are TRBV11-1 and TRBJ1-3; D remains ambiguous. This CDR3 is 15 amino acids long. Germline V gene sequence: CDR1 SGHAT, CDR2 FQDESV (reference sequence). Trimming cost V 10 bases and J 0 bases, with 16 bases left between them.

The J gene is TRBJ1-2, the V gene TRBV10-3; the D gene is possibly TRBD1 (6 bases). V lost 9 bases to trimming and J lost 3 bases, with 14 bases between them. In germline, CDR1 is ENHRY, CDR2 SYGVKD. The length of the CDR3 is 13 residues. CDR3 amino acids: CAIEGERDYGYTF. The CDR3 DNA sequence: TGTGCCATTGAGGGGGAAAGGGACTATGGCTACACCTTC.

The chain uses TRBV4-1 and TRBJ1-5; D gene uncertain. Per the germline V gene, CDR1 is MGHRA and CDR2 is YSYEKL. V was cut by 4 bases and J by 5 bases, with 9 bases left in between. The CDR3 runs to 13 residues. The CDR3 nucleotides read TGCGCCAGCAGCCCGCCCGGGGATCAGCCCCAGCATTTT. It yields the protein CASSPPGDQPQHF.

The CDR3 nucleotides read TGTGCCAGCCTAAACACAGGAAATTCACCCCTCCACTTT. Protein product: CASLNTGNSPLHF. V usage is TRBV2 and J usage is TRBJ1-6; tentative D call: TRBD1 (5 bases). This CDR3 region has 13 residues. V lost 8 bases and J 7 bases, leaving 12 bases between the germline ends. The V gene's germline CDR1 is SNHLY and CDR2 FYNNEI.

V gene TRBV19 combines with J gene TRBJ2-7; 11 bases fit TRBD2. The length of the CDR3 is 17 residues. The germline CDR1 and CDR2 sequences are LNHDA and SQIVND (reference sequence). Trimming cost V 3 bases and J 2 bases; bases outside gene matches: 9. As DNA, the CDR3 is TGTGCCAGTAGTATGTTTGCTAGCGGGGGGACCGCCTACGAGCAGTACTTC. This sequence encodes CASSMFASGGTAYEQYF. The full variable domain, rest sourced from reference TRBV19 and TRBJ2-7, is DGGITQSPKYLFRKEGQNVTLSCEQNLNHDAMYWYRQDPGQGLRLIYYSQIVNDFQKGDIAEGYSVSREKKESFPLTVTSAQKNPTAFYLCASSMFASGGTAYEQYFGPGTRLTVT.

The CDR3 sequence: CASGNGQGADSPLHF. The CDR3 DNA follows: TGTGCCAGCGGAAACGGACAGGGGGCTGATTCACCCCTCCACTTT. The V gene is TRBV28, the J gene TRBJ1-6, with TRBD1 matching 11 bases. V lost 8 bases, J lost 8 bases, and 8 bases stayed unmatched. Germline values: CDR1 MDHEN, CDR2 SYDVKM. The CDR3 runs 15 residues.

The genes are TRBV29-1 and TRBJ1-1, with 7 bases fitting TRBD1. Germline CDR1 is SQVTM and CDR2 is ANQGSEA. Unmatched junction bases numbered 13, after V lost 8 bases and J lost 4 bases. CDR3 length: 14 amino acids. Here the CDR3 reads CSSAGTEGSTEAFF. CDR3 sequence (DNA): TGCAGCTCAGCCGGGACAGAGGGGAGCACTGAAGCTTTCTTT.

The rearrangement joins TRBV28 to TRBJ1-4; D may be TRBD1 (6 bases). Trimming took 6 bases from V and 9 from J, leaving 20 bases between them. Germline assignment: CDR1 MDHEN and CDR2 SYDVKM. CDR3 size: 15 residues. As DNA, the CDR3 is TGTGCCAGCAGCGGGGGGCCCGAACCAAGACAAAAACTGTTTTTT. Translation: CASSGGPEPRQKLFF.

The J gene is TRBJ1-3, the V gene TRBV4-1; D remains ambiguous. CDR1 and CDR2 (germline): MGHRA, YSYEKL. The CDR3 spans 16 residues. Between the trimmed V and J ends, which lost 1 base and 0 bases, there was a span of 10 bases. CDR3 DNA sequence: TGCGCCAGCAGCCAAGTGAGGTTCAGCTCTGGAAACACCATATATTTT. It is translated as CASSQVRFSSGNTIYF.

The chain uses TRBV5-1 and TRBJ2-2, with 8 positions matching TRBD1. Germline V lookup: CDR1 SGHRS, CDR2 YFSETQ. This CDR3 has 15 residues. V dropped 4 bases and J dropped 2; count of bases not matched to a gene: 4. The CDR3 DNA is TGCGCCAGCAGCATGCAGGGGGCAAACACCGGGGAGCTGTTTTTT. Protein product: CASSMQGANTGELFF.